This T cell receptor (beta chain) was sequenced in a study of CD8+ T cells in alopecia areata. Across the study: Treated patients took oral tofacitinib at 5 to 10 mg twice daily.

In each case, RNA was isolated and then reverse transcribed into cDNA as the sequencing template. TCRdb's table, derived via immunoSEQ multiplex PCR, lists solely in-frame clones and lacks some. The sample records about 150,000 clones, around 55% being singletons. Study conclusions and caveats: Between patients, shared TCR sequences were less clear than in mice. This was possibly due in part to HLA diversity in the patient population. Scalp sequencing captures resident alphabeta T cells of normal skin too.

Points on this clone: What it binds is unknown.

T lymphocytes (CD4+ and CD8+) were sorted from PBMCs. CDR1 is GTSNPN, CDR2 SVGIG, per germline (reference sequence). The CDR3 has 15 amino acids. The germline V and J ends were trimmed by 3 bases and 4 bases, with 18 bases remaining between them. The receptor comes from a human donor with alopecia areata. The genes are TRBV30 and TRBJ1-1; D is unclear. The specimen was CD8+ T cells sorted from blood, collected at week 0. CDR3 amino acids: CAWRDPGEWSTEAFF. The CDR3 DNA sequence: TGTGCCTGGAGGGACCCCGGGGAATGGAGCACTGAAGCTTTCTTT.